The rows below give T cell receptor beta chains drawn from one sample of a study of T cells in Graves' hyperthyroidism and ophthalmopathy. TCRdb used MiXCR to reprocess the multiplex PCR reads, holding one entry per CDR3 protein. Here the sample spans roughly 580,000 distinct CDR3 sequences, 40% to 55% being singletons. Sequenced input: peripheral blood or thyroid tissue (not recorded which). The receptors were sampled from a woman aged 18-29 years with Graves' hyperthyroidism. CDR3s leave out the opening cysteine and the closing phenylalanine or tryptophan. Fields, in order: CDR3 protein, V gene.

CDR3 protein: AKEVPGTGGELDQPQH
V gene: TRBV9

CDR3 protein: ASTTAGPYGYT
V gene: TRBV2

CDR3 protein: ASSLTGSGTNTEAF
V gene: TRBV28

CDR3 protein: ASSATGQGRTEAF
V gene: TRBV9

CDR3 protein: ASSEGAGDNSPLH
V gene: TRBV10-3

CDR3 protein: ASSEPLAGYEQY
V gene: TRBV2

CDR3 protein: AISDGRENTEAF
V gene: TRBV10-3

CDR3 protein: ARGQGYYEQY
V gene: TRBV7-6

CDR3 protein: ASQETADEKLF
V gene: TRBV25-1

CDR3 protein: ASSVAPETNYGYT
V gene: TRBV9

CDR3 protein: AISAKDRGTPLH
V gene: TRBV10-3

CDR3 protein: SATLKAGANTEAF
V gene: TRBV20-1

CDR3 protein: ASSPGRTGANVLT
V gene: TRBV7-9

CDR3 protein: ASSSGLFANTGELF
V gene: TRBV6-5

CDR3 protein: ASSLATGRGYGNEKLF
V gene: TRBV7-2

CDR3 protein: ASSRASTGGGYGYT
V gene: TRBV25-1

CDR3 protein: ASGGQSNYGYT
V gene: TRBV9

CDR3 protein: ASIEGRGNEKLF
V gene: TRBV2

CDR3 protein: ASSLKDRFDSTEAF
V gene: TRBV7-3

CDR3 protein: ASSPGGSLGYT
V gene: TRBV9

CDR3 protein: ASSTPWASGKETQY
V gene: TRBV19

CDR3 protein: SSEGYQETQY
V gene: TRBV29-1

CDR3 protein: ATSDSRNPYGYT
V gene: TRBV24-1

CDR3 protein: ASGDSYEQY
V gene: TRBV19

CDR3 protein: ASSAWDRLSYEQY
V gene: TRBV7-9

CDR3 protein: ASSDPGQTVYGYT
V gene: TRBV2

CDR3 protein: SAHDDPSDEQH
V gene: TRBV20-1

CDR3 protein: ASSTDRVSRYT
V gene: TRBV6-5

CDR3 protein: ATSRDRVQPQH
V gene: TRBV15

CDR3 protein: ASSRGTGPYEQY
V gene: TRBV7-9

CDR3 protein: AISESGGQETQY
V gene: TRBV10-3

CDR3 protein: ASSPQGQGNTEAF
V gene: TRBV7-3

CDR3 protein: ASTSSPKTEQY
V gene: TRBV27

CDR3 protein: ASSSFYGGELF
V gene: TRBV7-3

CDR3 protein: ASSQVGRNPNQPQH
V gene: TRBV4-1

CDR3 protein: SVEVSPGNTIY
V gene: TRBV29-1

CDR3 protein: ASTAGGGAYTEAF
V gene: TRBV5-5

CDR3 protein: ASSEGSAELYGYT
V gene: TRBV10-2

CDR3 protein: ASSSGTTENLKQY
V gene: TRBV7-9

CDR3 protein: ASSPTGNSQETQY
V gene: TRBV9

CDR3 protein: ASSIRTENYGYT
V gene: TRBV5-1

CDR3 protein: SVRTGGASTDTQY
V gene: TRBV29-1

CDR3 protein: ASSAGGYGSGNQPQH
V gene: TRBV2

CDR3 protein: ATSVPGQSQETQY
V gene: TRBV24-1

CDR3 protein: ASSLGLTLT
V gene: TRBV7-9

CDR3 protein: AIKLGQGSYEQY
V gene: TRBV10-3

CDR3 protein: ASSEGVGQYTEAF
V gene: TRBV2

CDR3 protein: ARQRINQPQH
V gene: TRBV25-1

CDR3 protein: ARTGTGNSPLH
V gene: TRBV2

CDR3 protein: SARRSSGGGETQY
V gene: TRBV20-1

CDR3 protein: ATSQGQETQY
V gene: TRBV15

CDR3 protein: ASGGYGTSYSPLH
V gene: TRBV25-1

CDR3 protein: ATSDTTYGYT
V gene: TRBV24-1